A selection of T cell receptor beta chains follows, all from one sample in a study of T cells in Graves' hyperthyroidism and ophthalmopathy. MiXCR, applied by TCRdb to the multiplex PCR reads, yields one record per CDR3 protein. The sample contains under 350,000 distinct CDR3 sequences, about 14% of which appear only once. The sequencing input was blood. These receptors came from a woman aged 25 to 45 with Graves' hyperthyroidism that later progressed to Graves' ophthalmopathy. Each CDR3 is given with its conserved first and last residue.

J gene: TRBJ2-7; V gene: TRBV9; CDR3 protein: CATEREGRLSSYEQYF
J gene: TRBJ2-3; V gene: TRBV28; CDR3 protein: CASTPLDRSTDTQYF
J gene: TRBJ2-1; V gene: TRBV24-1; CDR3 protein: CATSDTRQDNEQFF
J gene: TRBJ2-1; V gene: TRBV20-1; CDR3 protein: CSARDQSSYNEQFF
J gene: TRBJ2-6; V gene: TRBV27; CDR3 protein: CASSPRQLLGANVLTF
J gene: TRBJ2-5; V gene: TRBV4-3; CDR3 protein: CASSQDGPGGPGETQYF
J gene: TRBJ2-5; V gene: TRBV19; CDR3 protein: CASSIAAGEETQYF
J gene: TRBJ2-5; V gene: TRBV7-2; CDR3 protein: CASSPTRAGGETQYF
J gene: TRBJ2-6; V gene: TRBV20-1; CDR3 protein: CSAPRDRVAGANVLTF
J gene: TRBJ2-2; V gene: TRBV3-1; CDR3 protein: CASSPPQGGVTGELFF
J gene: TRBJ2-5; V gene: TRBV3-1; CDR3 protein: CASSQHAGGSRMETQYF
J gene: TRBJ2-2; V gene: TRBV11-2; CDR3 protein: CASSNSLAGELFF
J gene: TRBJ1-5; V gene: TRBV28; CDR3 protein: CASSGTIWTGAIYSNQPQHF